The sequence of this T cell receptor beta chain was determined in a study of T-cell reconstitution after alpha-beta-depleted transplantation in children. Researchers prepared the TCRbeta library using unique molecular identifiers, the study reports. TCRdb ran MiXCR on the PCR reads and lists one entry per CDR3 protein. The data contain approximately 7,000 distinct CDR3 sequences, about 10% of them seen just once; the ten biggest clones take up about 22%. The CDR3 contains 14 residues. V lost 4 bases to trimming and J lost 2 bases; unmatched junction nucleotides: 5. Per germline, CDR1 MNHNS and CDR2 SASEGT. This clonotype was counted at least ten times.

The origin of this receptor is a child under three years old who had a stem cell transplant for acute myeloid leukemia, so the T cells may come from the graft donor. The chain combines TRBV6-1 with TRBJ2-7; 7 positions agree with TRBD2. Material: PBMCs, mostly from graft donor cells, obtained 180 days after TCRalphabeta/CD19-depleted stem cell transplant. Here the CDR3 DNA reads TGTGCCAGCAGTGCCCCCGGGACTACCTACGAGCAGTACTTC. Translation: CASSAPGTTYEQYF.